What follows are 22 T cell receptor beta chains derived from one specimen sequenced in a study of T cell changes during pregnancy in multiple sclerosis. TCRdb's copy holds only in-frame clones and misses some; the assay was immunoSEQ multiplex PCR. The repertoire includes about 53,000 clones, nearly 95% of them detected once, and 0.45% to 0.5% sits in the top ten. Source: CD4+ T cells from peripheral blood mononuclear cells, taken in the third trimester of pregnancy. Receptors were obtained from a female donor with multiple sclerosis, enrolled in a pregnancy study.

DNA for the CDR3: TGTGCCAGCACCCAGGGGGTGTACCAAGAGACCCAGTACTTC. As protein: CASTQGVYQETQYF. The V and J genes are TRBV7-6 and TRBJ2-5; 7 bases align to TRBD1. Germline assignment: CDR1 SGHVS and CDR2 FNYEAQ. This CDR3 is built from 14 residues. Losses at the gene ends were 7 bases for V and 0 bases for J; bases not matched to a gene: 5.

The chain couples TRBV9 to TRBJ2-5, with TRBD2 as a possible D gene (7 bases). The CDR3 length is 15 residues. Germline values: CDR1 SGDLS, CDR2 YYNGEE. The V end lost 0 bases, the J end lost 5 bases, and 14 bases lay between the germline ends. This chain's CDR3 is CASSVEGGAFETQYF. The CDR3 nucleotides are TGTGCCAGCAGCGTAGAAGGGGGGGCCTTCGAGACCCAGTACTTC.

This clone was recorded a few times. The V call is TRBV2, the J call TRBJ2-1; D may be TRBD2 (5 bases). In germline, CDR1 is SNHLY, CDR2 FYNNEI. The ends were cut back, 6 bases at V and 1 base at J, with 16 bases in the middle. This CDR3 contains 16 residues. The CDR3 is CASRPPGLRSYNEQFF. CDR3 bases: TGTGCCAGCAGACCACCTGGACTGAGGTCCTACAATGAGCAGTTCTTC.

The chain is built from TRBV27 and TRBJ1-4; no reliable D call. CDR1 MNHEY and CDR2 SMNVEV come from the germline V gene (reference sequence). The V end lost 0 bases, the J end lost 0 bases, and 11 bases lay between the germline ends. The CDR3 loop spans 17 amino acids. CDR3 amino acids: CASSLSWGEATNEKLFF. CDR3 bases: TGTGCCAGCAGTTTATCGTGGGGAGAGGCAACTAATGAAAAACTGTTTTTT.

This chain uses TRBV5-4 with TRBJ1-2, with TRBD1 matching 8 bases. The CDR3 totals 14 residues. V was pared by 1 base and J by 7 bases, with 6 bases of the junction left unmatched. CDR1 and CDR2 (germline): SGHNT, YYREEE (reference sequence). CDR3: CASSLNQGARGYTF. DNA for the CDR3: TGTGCCAGCAGCTTGAACCAGGGGGCTCGTGGCTACACCTTC.

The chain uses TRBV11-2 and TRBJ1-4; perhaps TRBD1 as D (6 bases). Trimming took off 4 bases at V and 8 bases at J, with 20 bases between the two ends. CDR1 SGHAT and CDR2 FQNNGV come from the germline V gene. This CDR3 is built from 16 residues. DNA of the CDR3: TGTGCCAGCAGCTCCATACAACAGGGTTATGGCGAAAAACTGTTTTTT. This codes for CASSSIQQGYGEKLFF.

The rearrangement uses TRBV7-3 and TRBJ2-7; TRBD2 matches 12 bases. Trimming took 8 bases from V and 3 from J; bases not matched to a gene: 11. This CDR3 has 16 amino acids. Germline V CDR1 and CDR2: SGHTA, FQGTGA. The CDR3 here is CASQGTSGGRVYEQYF. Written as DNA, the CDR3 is TGTGCCAGCCAAGGAACTAGCGGGGGGCGGGTCTACGAGCAGTACTTC.

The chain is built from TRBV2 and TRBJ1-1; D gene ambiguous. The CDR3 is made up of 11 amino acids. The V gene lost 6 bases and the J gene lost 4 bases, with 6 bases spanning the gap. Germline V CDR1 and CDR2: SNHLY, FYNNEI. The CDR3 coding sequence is TGTGCCAGCAGCGGGAGCACTGAAGCTTTCTTT. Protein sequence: CASSGSTEAFF.

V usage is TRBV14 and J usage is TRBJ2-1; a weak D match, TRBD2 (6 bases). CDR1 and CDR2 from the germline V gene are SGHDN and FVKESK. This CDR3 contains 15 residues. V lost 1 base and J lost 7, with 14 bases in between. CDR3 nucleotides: TGTGCCAGCAGCCAAGCTGGCGGGAAGGAAAATGAGCAGTTCTTC. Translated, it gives CASSQAGGKENEQFF.

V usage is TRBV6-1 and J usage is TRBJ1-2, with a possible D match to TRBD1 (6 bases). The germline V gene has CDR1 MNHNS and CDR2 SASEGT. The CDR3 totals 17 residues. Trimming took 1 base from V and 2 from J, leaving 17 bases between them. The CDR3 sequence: CASSEGLWVDRNYGYTF. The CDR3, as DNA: TGTGCCAGCAGTGAAGGGCTTTGGGTGGACAGAAACTATGGCTACACCTTC.

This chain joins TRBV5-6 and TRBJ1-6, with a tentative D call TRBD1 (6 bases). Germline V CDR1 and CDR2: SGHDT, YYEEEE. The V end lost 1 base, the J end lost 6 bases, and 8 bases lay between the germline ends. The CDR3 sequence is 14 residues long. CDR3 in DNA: TGTGCCAGCAGCTTGTTCAGGGGTAATTCACCCCTCCACTTT. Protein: CASSLFRGNSPLHF.

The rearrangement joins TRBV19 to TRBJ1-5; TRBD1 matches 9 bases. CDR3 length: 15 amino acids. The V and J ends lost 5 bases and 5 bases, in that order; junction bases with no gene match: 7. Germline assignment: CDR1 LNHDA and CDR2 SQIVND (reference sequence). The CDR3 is CASSPTDRGDQPQHF. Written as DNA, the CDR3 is TGTGCCAGTAGTCCGACAGACAGGGGGGATCAGCCCCAGCATTTT. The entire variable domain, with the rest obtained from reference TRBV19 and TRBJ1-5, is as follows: DGGITQSPKYLFRKEGQNVTLSCEQNLNHDAMYWYRQDPGQGLRLIYYSQIVNDFQKGDIAEGYSVSREKKESFPLTVTSAQKNPTAFYLCASSPTDRGDQPQHFGDGTRLSIL.

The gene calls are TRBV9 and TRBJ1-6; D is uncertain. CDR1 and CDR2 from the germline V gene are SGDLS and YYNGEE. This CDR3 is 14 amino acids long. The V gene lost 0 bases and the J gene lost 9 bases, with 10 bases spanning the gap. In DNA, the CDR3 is TGTGCCAGCAGCGTAGTAGGGAGCGGTTCACCCCTCCACTTT. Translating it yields CASSVVGSGSPLHF.

The CDR3 DNA sequence: TGTGCCAGCAGCTTGGGACAAACTGAAGCTTTCTTT. Protein product: CASSLGQTEAFF. V gene TRBV5-4 combines with J gene TRBJ1-1, with D uncertain. The CDR3 is made up of 12 amino acids. From germline, CDR1 is SGHNT and CDR2 YYREEE (reference sequence). V shed 0 bases and J shed 5 bases, with 5 bases lying between them.

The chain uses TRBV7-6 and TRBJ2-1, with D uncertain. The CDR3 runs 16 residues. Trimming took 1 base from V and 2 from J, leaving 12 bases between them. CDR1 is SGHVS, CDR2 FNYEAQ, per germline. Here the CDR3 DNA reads TGTGCCAGCAGCTTAGTATGGGCTTCTGCCTACAATGAGCAGTTCTTC. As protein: CASSLVWASAYNEQFF.

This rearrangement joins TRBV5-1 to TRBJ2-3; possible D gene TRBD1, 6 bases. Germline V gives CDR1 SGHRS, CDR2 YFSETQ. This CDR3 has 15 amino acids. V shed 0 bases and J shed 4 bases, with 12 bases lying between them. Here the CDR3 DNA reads TGCGCCAGCAGCTTGGAGGGACAAACTGCAGATACGCAGTATTTT. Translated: CASSLEGQTADTQYF.

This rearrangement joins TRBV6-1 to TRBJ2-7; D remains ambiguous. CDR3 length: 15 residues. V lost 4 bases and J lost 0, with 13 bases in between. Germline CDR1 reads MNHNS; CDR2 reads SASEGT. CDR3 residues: CASSVNREISYEQYF. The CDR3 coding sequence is TGTGCCAGCAGTGTTAACAGAGAGATCTCCTACGAGCAGTACTTC.

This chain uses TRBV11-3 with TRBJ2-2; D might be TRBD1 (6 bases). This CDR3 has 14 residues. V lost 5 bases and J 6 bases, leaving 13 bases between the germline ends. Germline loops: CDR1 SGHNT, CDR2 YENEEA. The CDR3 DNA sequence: TGTGCCAGCAGCAACGCCCCAGGGGCCGGGGAGCTGTTTTTT. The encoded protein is CASSNAPGAGELFF.

The CDR3 reads CASSIEPIGQILYYTEAFF. CDR3 DNA: TGTGCCAGTAGTATAGAGCCCATCGGACAGATTTTGTATTATACTGAAGCTTTCTTT. The chain employs TRBV19 and TRBJ1-1; TRBD1 is a possible D gene (6 bases). Germline values: CDR1 LNHDA, CDR2 SQIVND (reference sequence). The CDR3 sequence is 19 residues long. Trimming took off 0 bases at V and 5 bases at J, with 25 bases between the two ends.

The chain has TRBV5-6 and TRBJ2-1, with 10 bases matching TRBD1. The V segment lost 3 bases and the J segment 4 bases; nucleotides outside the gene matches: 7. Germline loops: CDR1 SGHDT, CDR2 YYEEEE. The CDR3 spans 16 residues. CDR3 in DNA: TGTGCCAGCAGCTGGGACAGGGGATGGACTTACAATGAGCAGTTCTTC. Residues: CASSWDRGWTYNEQFF.

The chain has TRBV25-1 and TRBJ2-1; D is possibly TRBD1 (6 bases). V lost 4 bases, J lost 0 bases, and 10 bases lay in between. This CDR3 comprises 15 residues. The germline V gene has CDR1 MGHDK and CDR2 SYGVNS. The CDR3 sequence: CASSVDRNSYNEQFF. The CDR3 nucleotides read TGTGCCAGCAGTGTCGACAGGAACTCCTACAATGAGCAGTTCTTC.

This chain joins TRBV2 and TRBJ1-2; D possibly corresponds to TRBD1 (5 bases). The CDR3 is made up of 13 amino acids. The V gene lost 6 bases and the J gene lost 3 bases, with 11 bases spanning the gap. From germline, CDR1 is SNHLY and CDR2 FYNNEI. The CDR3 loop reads CASRQVNDYGYTF. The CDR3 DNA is TGTGCCAGCAGACAGGTTAATGACTATGGCTACACCTTC.